A single sample is the source of the 14 T cell receptor beta chains below, sequenced in a study of monozygotic twins with inflammatory bowel disease. Using the 5' RACE reads, TCRdb records one entry per CDR3 protein without DNA. In total, the table holds about 350,000 distinct CDR3 sequences. Material for sequencing was blood. These receptors were collected from a human donor with ulcerative colitis or Crohn's disease, or a healthy co-twin of an affected twin (not recorded which).

This chain connects TRBV10-3 to TRBJ2-5. Germline-derived CDR1 and CDR2 are ENHRY and SYGVKD. The CDR3 is 13 residues long. The CDR3 protein is CAISDADQETQYF.

The chain joins TRBV18 to TRBJ2-3. From germline, CDR1 is KGHSH and CDR2 LQKENI. The CDR3 runs 14 residues. The CDR3 sequence: CASALNPSTDTQYF.

The V call is TRBV27, the J call TRBJ2-3; TCRdb returns TRBD1, unconfirmable since there is no DNA. The V gene's germline CDR1 is MNHEY and CDR2 SMNVEV (reference sequence). The CDR3 loop spans 15 amino acids. The CDR3 sequence is CASGPWGASTDTQYF.

The V gene is TRBV7-2, the J gene TRBJ2-4; without DNA, the TCRdb call of TRBD1 cannot be checked. CDR1 SGHTA and CDR2 FQGNSA come from the germline V gene. The CDR3 totals 13 residues. This CDR3 reads CASSQDSLNIQYF. The full variable domain, its missing parts supplied by reference TRBV7-2 and TRBJ2-4, is GAGVSQSPSNKVTEKGKDVELRCDPISGHTALYWYRQSLGQGLEFLIYFQGNSAPDKSGLPSDRFSAERTGGSVSTLTIQRTQQEDSAVYLCASSQDSLNIQYFGAGTRLSVL.

The V call is TRBV2, the J call TRBJ1-5. Germline loops: CDR1 SNHLY, CDR2 FYNNEI. The CDR3 extends over 15 amino acids. CDR3 region: CAGSARGGGSQPQHF.

The rearrangement uses TRBV7-9 and TRBJ1-2; TCRdb names TRBD1, which stays unverified in the absence of DNA. The CDR3 loop spans 15 amino acids. Germline V gives CDR1 SEHNR, CDR2 FQNEAQ (reference sequence). CDR3 protein: CASSSRDRGIHGYTF. Supplemented by reference TRBV7-9 and TRBJ1-2, the full variable domain reads DTGVSQNPRHKITKRGQNVTFRCDPISEHNRLYWYRQTLGQGPEFLTYFQNEAQLEKSRLLSDRFSAERPKGSFSTLEIQRTEQGDSAMYLCASSSRDRGIHGYTFGSGTRLTVV.

The chain combines TRBV29-1 with TRBJ1-1; the D call of TRBD1 rests on TCRdb alone, since no DNA is present to check it. This CDR3 is 12 amino acids long. The germline V gene has CDR1 SQVTM and CDR2 ANQGSEA. The chain's CDR3 is CSVDRGETEAFF.

This rearrangement joins TRBV20-1 to TRBJ1-4. CDR1 and CDR2 (germline): DFQATT, SNEGSKA (reference sequence). The CDR3 covers 14 residues. The CDR3 reads CSARDDGRVEKLFF.

V gene TRBV7-6 combines with J gene TRBJ2-2; TCRdb outputs TRBD1, but without DNA this stays unchecked. Germline V gives CDR1 SGHVS, CDR2 FNYEAQ. The CDR3 runs to 16 residues. The CDR3 protein is CASSLVTGANTGELFF.

V is TRBV19 and J is TRBJ2-4; TCRdb names TRBD2, which stays unverified in the absence of DNA. This CDR3 comprises 15 residues. Germline V gene sequence: CDR1 LNHDA, CDR2 SQIVND (reference sequence). CDR3 sequence: CASSGGERTKNIQYF.

V gene TRBV29-1 combines with J gene TRBJ2-3; TCRdb names TRBD1, which stays unverified in the absence of DNA. Germline lookup yields CDR1 SQVTM and CDR2 ANQGSEA. The CDR3 length is 15 residues. The CDR3 protein is CSVERGLEATDTQYF.

The chain carries TRBV6-2 or TRBV6-3 and TRBJ1-6. CDR1 and CDR2 from the germline V gene are MNHEY and SVGEGT. The CDR3 runs to 12 residues. The CDR3 loop is CASSYLNSPLHF.

The chain employs TRBV7-2 and TRBJ2-7; absent DNA, TCRdb's TRBD1 call cannot be checked. Germline values: CDR1 SGHTA, CDR2 FQGNSA. This CDR3 has 13 amino acids. The CDR3 spells CASSLDRVGEQYF. The full variable domain, rest sourced from reference TRBV7-2 and TRBJ2-7, is GAGVSQSPSNKVTEKGKDVELRCDPISGHTALYWYRQSLGQGLEFLIYFQGNSAPDKSGLPSDRFSAERTGGSVSTLTIQRTQQEDSAVYLCASSLDRVGEQYFGPGTRLTVT.

The chain recombines TRBV4-3 with TRBJ1-4; the D call from TCRdb, TRBD1, cannot be confirmed without DNA. The CDR3 sequence is 15 residues long. Germline assignment: CDR1 LGHNA and CDR2 YSLEER. This chain's CDR3 is CASSQDRQGFEKLFF.